The sequence of this T cell receptor beta chain was determined in a study of molecular identifiers for immune sequencing clone quantification. Study overall: Naive CD8 RNA (about 19,000 or 110,000 cells) was divided into five aliquots, with four sequenced.

Whole-study findings and limits: The sizes of highly expanded clones could be underestimated when identical TCR molecules share a barcode. Clones above 20 RNA copies contained over 98% of effector molecules but under 1% of naive ones.

Trimming stripped 10 bases from V and 5 bases from J, with 15 bases between. CDR1 and CDR2 (germline): MDHEN, SYDVKM. CDR3 length: 13 amino acids. This clonotype was detected many times. Its antigen is not known. Previously described methods and listed TCR primers were employed for the bulk TCR libraries. TCRdb reprocessed the PCR reads with MiXCR, giving one entry per CDR3 protein. The profile shows around 82,000 distinct CDR3 sequences, around 20% of them singletons. Sequencing input: naive CD8+ T cells from blood, with Jurkat cell RNA spiked in. Described subset: FACS-sorted CD8+CD4-CCR7+CD45RA+ naive T cells. The receptor comes from a human donor in good health. Some libraries in this study had Jurkat cell RNA spiked in. V and J are TRBV28 and TRBJ1-5; D gene ambiguous. This CDR3 is CAICAELHQPQHF. DNA of the CDR3: TGTGCCATCTGCGCGGAGTTGCATCAGCCCCAGCATTTT.